This T cell receptor beta chain was retrieved from a study of OX40 agonist ivuxolimab in advanced cancers. The study, taken as a whole, reports: Dosing at 0.1 to 3.0 mg/kg was accompanied by clonal expansion of CD4+ and CD8+ blood T cells by week 6.

A note on this clone: Its specificity is not known.

Germline CDR1 reads SGHTA; CDR2 reads FQGNSA. V gave up 3 bases and J gave up 1 base, with 12 bases separating them. There are 15 residues in the CDR3. Clones were sequenced by immunoSEQ multiplex PCR, and TCRdb holds only the in-frame ones, with some missing. The data show around 5,000 clones, with 66% seen just once and roughly two thirds held by the top ten. V is TRBV7-2 and J is TRBJ1-1; D perhaps matches TRBD1 (5 bases). This specimen was CD4+ or CD8+ T cells sorted from blood, taken in a trial of the OX40 agonist ivuxolimab. The sequence came from an adult with an advanced solid tumor such as melanoma, head and neck, liver or kidney cancer. In DNA form, the CDR3 reads TGTGCCAGCAGCTTTAGGTCCGGGGGGAACACTGAAGCTTTCTTT. As protein: CASSFRSGGNTEAFF.